These 5 T cell receptor beta chains were all obtained from the same sample, sequenced in a study of cytotoxic CD8 clonotypes in ibrutinib-treated CLL. Assay used: immunoSEQ multiplex PCR; TCRdb lists only in-frame clones, some missing. The sample yields 50,000 or so clones, roughly 83% seen once. The specimen comprised PBMCs, sampled after 24 months of ibrutinib treatment. The source of these receptors is a human donor with chronic lymphocytic leukemia.

CDR3 region: CASRSEIGTGDISGNTIYF. For the CDR3, the DNA is TGCGCCAGCAGATCAGAGATCGGGACAGGGGATATAAGTGGAAACACCATATATTTT. The chain uses TRBV5-1 and TRBJ1-3, with TRBD1 matching 10 bases. The CDR3 is made up of 19 amino acids. Germline trimming cut 5 bases from V and 3 bases from J; bases unmatched to any gene: 17. Germline V CDR1 and CDR2: SGHRS, YFSETQ.

The chain has TRBV6-1 and TRBJ2-4; D is uncertain. CDR1 MNHNS and CDR2 SASEGT come from the germline V gene. CDR3 size: 13 residues. Trimming pared 7 bases from V and 0 bases from J, leaving 7 bases between. This CDR3 is CASNYVAKNIQYF. CDR3 bases: TGTGCCAGCAACTATGTAGCCAAAAACATTCAGTACTTC.

The V and J genes are TRBV15 and TRBJ2-6; D call uncertain. CDR1 and CDR2 (germline): LNHNV, YYDKDF (reference sequence). The CDR3 is 16 residues long. The V gene lost 1 base and the J gene lost 2 bases, with 9 bases spanning the gap. The CDR3 is CATSRVEWPGANVLTF. CDR3 DNA: TGTGCCACCAGCAGAGTAGAATGGCCTGGGGCCAACGTCCTGACTTTC.

The chain has TRBV30 and TRBJ2-3; 8 bases map to TRBD1. The CDR3 runs 15 residues. The trim removed 3 bases at V and 0 bases at J, leaving 5 bases unmatched. CDR1 is GTSNPN, CDR2 SVGIG, per germline (reference sequence). CDR3 sequence (DNA): TGTGCCTGGAGAGCAGGGGGCGGTAGCACAGATACGCAGTATTTT. It specifies CAWRAGGGSTDTQYF.

V usage is TRBV21-1 and J usage is TRBJ2-7; the table's D gene call, TRBD1, was not cross checked with the DNA. TRBV21-1 is a pseudogene segment. The CDR3 totals 15 residues. CDR3: CASSNRQGPPYEQYF. In DNA, the CDR3 is TGTGCCAGCAGCAATAGACAGGGGCCCCCCTACGAGCAGTACTTC.